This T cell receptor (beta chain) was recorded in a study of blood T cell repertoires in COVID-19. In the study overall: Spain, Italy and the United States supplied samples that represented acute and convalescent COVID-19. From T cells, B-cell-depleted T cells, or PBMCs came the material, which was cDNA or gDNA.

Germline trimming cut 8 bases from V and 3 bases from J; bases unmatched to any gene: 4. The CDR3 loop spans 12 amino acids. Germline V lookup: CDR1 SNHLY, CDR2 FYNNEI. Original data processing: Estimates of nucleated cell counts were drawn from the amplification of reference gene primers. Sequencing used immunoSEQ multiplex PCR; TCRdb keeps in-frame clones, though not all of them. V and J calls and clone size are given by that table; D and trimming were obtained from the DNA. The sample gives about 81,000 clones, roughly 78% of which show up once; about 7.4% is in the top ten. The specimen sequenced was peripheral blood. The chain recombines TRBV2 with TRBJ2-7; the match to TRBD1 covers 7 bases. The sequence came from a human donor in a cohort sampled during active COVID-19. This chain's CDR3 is CASRDSLYEQYF. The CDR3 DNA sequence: TGTGCCAGCCGGGACAGCCTCTACGAGCAGTACTTC.